Sequencing of this T cell receptor (beta chain) was carried out in a study of cytomegalovirus exposure and HLA in healthy donors. The donors were members of the validation cohort comprising about 130 subjects, separate from the approximately 630-subject first cohort. Trimming took 4 bases from V and 0 from J; bases not matched to a gene: 7. The CDR3 has 15 amino acids. Germline assignment: CDR1 SGHDT and CDR2 YYEEEE. This table comes from immunoSEQ multiplex PCR, and its TCRdb copy is limited to in-frame clones, with some not included. Among some 270,000 clones, 80% to 90% were seen once, and the ten largest hold roughly 1%.

The sequence was obtained from a woman aged 18-29 years in good health and CMV-seronegative. The sample taken for sequencing was PBMCs. The chain links TRBV5-6 to TRBJ2-7; 7 positions agree with TRBD2. CDR3 region: CASSTPSGSSYEQYF. The CDR3, as DNA: TGTGCCAGCAGCACACCTAGCGGAAGCTCCTACGAGCAGTACTTC.